The clone carrying this T cell receptor (beta chain) came up once. Germline-derived CDR1 and CDR2 are KGHSH and LQKENI. Germline trimming cut 2 bases from V and 4 bases from J; bases unmatched to any gene: 5. This CDR3 is built from 15 residues. The entry originates in a study of blood T cell repertoires in COVID-19. Produced via immunoSEQ multiplex PCR; TCRdb's table is partial and in-frame only. The data contain approximately 200,000 clones, approximately 89% of them singletons. The sequenced sample consisted of peripheral blood. The sequence was collected from a woman aged 30 to 39 with acute or convalescent COVID-19. V usage is TRBV18 and J usage is TRBJ2-3; 8 positions agree with TRBD1. The CDR3: CASSPVRQGSDTQYF. The DNA of the CDR3 is TGTGCCAGCTCACCAGTCCGACAGGGGTCAGATACGCAGTATTTT.